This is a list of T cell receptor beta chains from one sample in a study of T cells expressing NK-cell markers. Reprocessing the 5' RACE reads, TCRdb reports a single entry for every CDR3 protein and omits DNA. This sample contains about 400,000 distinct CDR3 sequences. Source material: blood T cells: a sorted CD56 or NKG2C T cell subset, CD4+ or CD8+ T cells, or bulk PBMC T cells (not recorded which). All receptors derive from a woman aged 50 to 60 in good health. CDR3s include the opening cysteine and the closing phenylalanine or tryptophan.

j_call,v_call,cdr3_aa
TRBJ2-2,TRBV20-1,CSAQGLRNTGELFF
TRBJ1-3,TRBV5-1,CASSLEQGTNTIYF
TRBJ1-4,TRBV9,CASSVRPNEKLFF
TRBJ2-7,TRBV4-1,CASSQDPPGGLIYEQYF
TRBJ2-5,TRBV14,CASSYWTSGQETQYF
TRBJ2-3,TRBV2,CASSEQSTSTDTQYF
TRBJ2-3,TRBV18,CASSRRDSLTDTQYF
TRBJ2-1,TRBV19,CASSERQVGGYNEQFF
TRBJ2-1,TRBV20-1,CSAWRAHPGNEQFF
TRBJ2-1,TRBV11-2,CASSSLSGIVNEQFF
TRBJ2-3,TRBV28,CASSSGTLRRSRTDTQYF
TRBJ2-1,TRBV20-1,CSAIPGLAGTHEQFF
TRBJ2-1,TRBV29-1,CSVEGIGSSYNEQFF
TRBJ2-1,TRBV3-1,CASSQFVGGVGEQFF
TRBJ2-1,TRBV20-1,CSARDLSVTYNEQFF
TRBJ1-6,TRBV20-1,CSASGPTSPPLHF
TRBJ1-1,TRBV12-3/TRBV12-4,CASSPPRGQNTEAFF
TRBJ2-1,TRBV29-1,CSARTGGLNEQFF
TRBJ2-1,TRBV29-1,CSGGGAGVINEQFF
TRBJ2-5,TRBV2,CASSELAGAIQETQYF
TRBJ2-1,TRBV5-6,CASSLSLGGGWFF